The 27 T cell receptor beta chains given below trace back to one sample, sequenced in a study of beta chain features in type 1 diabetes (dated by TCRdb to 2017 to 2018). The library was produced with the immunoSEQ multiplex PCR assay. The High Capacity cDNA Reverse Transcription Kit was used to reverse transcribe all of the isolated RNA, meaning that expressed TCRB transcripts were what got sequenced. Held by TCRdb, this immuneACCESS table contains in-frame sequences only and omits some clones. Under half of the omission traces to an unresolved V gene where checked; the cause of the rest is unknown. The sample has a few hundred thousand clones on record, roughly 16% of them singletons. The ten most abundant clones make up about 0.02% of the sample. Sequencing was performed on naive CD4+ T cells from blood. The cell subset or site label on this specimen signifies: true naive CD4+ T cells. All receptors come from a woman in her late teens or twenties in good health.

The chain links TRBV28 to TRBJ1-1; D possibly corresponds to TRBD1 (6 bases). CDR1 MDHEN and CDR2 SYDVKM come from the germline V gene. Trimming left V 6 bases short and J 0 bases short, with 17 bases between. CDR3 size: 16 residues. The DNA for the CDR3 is TGTGCCAGCAGCTACAGCTTAGGACAGTTGAACACTGAAGCTTTCTTT. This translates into CASSYSLGQLNTEAFF.

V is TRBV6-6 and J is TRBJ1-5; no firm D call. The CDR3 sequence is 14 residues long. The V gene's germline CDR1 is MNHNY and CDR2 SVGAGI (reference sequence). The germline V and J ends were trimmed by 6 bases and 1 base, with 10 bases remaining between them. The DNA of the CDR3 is TGTGCCAGCAGGGAGGTGGGGAGCAATCAGCCCCAGCATTTT. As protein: CASREVGSNQPQHF.

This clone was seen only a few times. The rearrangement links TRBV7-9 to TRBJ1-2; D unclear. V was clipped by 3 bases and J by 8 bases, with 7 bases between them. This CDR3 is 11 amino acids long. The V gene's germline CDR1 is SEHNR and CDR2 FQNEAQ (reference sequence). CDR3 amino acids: CASSLEGGYTF. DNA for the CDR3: TGTGCCAGCAGCTTGGAGGGCGGCTACACCTTC.

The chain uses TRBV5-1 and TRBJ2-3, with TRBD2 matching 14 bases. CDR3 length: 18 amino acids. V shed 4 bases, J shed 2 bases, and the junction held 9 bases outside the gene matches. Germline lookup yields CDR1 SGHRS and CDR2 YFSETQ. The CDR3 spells CASSVTSGRARFTDTQYF. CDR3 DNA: TGCGCCAGCAGCGTGACTAGCGGGAGGGCCCGTTTCACAGATACGCAGTATTTT.

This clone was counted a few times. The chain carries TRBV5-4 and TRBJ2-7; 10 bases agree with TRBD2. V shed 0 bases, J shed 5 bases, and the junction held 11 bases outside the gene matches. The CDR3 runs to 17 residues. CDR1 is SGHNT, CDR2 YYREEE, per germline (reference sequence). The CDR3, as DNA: TGTGCCAGCAGCTTGGGCCGCCCTAGCGGGAGTAGGGACGAGCAGTACTTC. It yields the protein CASSLGRPSGSRDEQYF.

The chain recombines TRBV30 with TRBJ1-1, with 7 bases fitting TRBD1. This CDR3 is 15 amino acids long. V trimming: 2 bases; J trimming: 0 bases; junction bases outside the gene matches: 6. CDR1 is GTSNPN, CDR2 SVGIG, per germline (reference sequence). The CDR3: CAWSKDRDVNTEAFF. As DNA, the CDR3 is TGTGCCTGGAGTAAAGACAGGGATGTGAACACTGAAGCTTTCTTT.

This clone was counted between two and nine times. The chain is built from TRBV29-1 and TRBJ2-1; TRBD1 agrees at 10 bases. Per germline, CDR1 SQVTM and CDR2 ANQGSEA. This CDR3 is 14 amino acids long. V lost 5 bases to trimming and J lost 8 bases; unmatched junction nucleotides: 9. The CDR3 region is CSVIRDRGVYEQFF. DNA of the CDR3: TGCAGCGTTATCCGGGACAGGGGTGTCTATGAGCAGTTCTTC.

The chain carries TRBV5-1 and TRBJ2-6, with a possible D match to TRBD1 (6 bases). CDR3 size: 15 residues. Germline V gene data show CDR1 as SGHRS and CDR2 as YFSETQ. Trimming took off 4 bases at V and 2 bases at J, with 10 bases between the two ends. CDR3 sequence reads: CASSEGVTGANVLTF. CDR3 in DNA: TGCGCCAGCAGCGAGGGGGTTACTGGGGCCAACGTCCTGACTTTC.

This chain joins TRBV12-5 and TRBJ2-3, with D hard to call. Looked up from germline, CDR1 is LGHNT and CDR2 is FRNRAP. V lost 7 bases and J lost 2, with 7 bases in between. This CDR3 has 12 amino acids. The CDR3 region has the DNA TGTGCTAGTGCCCTTAACACAGATACGCAGTATTTT. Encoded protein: CASALNTDTQYF.

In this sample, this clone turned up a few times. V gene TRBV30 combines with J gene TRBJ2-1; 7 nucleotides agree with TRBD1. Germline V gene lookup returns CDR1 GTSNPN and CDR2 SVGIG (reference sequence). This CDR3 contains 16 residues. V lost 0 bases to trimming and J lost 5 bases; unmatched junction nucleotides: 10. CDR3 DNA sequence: TGTGCCTGGAGTGTCAGCGGCAGGGGGTTCGACAATGAGCAGTTCTTC. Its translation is CAWSVSGRGFDNEQFF.

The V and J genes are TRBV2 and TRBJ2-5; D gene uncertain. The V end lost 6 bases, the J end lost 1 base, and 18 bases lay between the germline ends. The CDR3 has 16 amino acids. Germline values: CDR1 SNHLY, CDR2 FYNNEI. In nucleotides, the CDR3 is TGTGCCAGCAGGGAATCTTTCGGGTCCGCCCAAGAGACCCAGTACTTC. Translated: CASRESFGSAQETQYF.

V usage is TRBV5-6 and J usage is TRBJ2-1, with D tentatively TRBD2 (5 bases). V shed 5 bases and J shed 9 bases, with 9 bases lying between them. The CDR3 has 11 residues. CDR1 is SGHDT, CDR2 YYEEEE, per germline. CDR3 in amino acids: CASRFRGEQFF. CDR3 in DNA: TGTGCCAGCAGGTTTCGGGGTGAGCAGTTCTTC.

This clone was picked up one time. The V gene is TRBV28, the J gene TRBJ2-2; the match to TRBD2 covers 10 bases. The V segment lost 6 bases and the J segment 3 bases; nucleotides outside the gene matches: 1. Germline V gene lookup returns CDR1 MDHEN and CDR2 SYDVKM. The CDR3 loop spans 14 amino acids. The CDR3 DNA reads TGTGCCAGCAGACTAGCGGGATACACCGGGGAGCTGTTTTTT. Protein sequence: CASRLAGYTGELFF.

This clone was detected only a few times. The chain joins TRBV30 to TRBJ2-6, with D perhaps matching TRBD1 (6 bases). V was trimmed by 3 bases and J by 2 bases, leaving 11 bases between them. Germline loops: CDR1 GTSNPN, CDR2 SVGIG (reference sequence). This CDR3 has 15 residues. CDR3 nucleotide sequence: TGTGCCTGGAGACAGGGTCTGGCTGGGGCCAACGTCCTGACTTTC. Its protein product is CAWRQGLAGANVLTF.

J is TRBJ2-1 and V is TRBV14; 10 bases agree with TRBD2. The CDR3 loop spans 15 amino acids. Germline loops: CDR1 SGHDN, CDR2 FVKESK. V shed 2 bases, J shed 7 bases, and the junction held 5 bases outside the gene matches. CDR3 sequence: CASSQRLAGYNEQFF. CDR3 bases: TGTGCCAGCAGCCAACGACTAGCGGGTTATAATGAGCAGTTCTTC.

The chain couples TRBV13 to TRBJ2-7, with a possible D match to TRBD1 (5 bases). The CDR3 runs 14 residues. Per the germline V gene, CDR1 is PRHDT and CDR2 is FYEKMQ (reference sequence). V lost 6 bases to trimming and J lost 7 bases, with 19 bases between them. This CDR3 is CASRPGQGYGEQYF. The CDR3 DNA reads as TGTGCCAGCAGACCAGGACAAGGGTATGGTGAGCAGTACTTC.

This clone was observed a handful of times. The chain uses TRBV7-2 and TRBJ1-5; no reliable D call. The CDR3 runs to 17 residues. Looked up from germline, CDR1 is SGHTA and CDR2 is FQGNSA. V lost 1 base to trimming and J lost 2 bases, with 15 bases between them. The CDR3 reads CASSLVGAGFGNQPQHF. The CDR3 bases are TGTGCCAGCAGCTTAGTCGGTGCGGGATTCGGCAATCAGCCCCAGCATTTT. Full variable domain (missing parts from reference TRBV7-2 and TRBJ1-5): GAGVSQSPSNKVTEKGKDVELRCDPISGHTALYWYRQSLGQGLEFLIYFQGNSAPDKSGLPSDRFSAERTGGSVSTLTIQRTQQEDSAVYLCASSLVGAGFGNQPQHFGDGTRLSIL.

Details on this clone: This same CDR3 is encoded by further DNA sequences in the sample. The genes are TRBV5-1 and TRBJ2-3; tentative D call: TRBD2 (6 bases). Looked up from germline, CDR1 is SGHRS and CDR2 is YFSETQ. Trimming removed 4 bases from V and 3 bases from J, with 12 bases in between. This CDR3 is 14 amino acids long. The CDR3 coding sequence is TGCGCCAGCAGCGGAGGTCGGGGGACAGATACGCAGTATTTT. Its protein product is CASSGGRGTDTQYF.

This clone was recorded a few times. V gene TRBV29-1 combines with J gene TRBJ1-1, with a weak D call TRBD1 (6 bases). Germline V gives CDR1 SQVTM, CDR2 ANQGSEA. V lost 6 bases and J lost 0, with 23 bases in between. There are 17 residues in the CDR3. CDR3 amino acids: CSVSGLQGFDLNTEAFF. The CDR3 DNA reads TGCAGCGTCTCGGGCTTACAGGGTTTTGACTTGAACACTGAAGCTTTCTTT.

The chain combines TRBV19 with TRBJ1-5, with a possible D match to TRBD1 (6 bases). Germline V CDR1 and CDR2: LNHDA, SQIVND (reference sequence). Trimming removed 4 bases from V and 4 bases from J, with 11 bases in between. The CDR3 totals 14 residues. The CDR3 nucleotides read TGTGCCAGTAGTAGGACAGCTTCTAATCAGCCCCAGCATTTT. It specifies CASSRTASNQPQHF.

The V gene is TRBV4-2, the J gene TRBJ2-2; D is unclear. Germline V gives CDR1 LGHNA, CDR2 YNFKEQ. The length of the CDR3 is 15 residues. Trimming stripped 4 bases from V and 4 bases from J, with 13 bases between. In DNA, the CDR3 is TGTGCCAGCAGCCGCCCTTCTTCGGGCACCGGGGAGCTGTTTTTT. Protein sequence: CASSRPSSGTGELFF.

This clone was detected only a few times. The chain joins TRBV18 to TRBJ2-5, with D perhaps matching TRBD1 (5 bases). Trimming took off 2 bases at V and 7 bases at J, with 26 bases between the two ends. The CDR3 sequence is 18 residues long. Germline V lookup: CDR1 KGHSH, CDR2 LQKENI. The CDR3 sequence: CASSPIDSAGSRAGTQYF. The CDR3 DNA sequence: TGTGCCAGCTCACCAATTGACTCTGCAGGGTCAAGGGCAGGGACCCAGTACTTC.

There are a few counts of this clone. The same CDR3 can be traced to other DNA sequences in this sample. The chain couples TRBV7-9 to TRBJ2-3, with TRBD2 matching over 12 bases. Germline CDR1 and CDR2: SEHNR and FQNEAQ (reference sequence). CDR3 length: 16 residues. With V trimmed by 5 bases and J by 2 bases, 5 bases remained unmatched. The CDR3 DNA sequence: TGTGCCAGCAGCCCAGGGACTAGCGGGCACACAGATACGCAGTATTTT. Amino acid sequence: CASSPGTSGHTDTQYF.

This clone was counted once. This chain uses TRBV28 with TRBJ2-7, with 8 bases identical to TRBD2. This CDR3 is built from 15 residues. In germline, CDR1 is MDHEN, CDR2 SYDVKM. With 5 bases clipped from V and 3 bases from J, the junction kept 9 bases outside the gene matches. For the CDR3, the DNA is TGTGCCAGCAGTGCATCCGGGACTAGGAACTACGAGCAGTACTTC. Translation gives CASSASGTRNYEQYF.

The chain's CDR3 is CAISESIGVKAFF. The CDR3 nucleotides are TGTGCCATCAGTGAGTCGATAGGAGTTAAAGCTTTCTTT. V is TRBV10-3 and J is TRBJ1-1; unclear D gene. CDR1 is ENHRY, CDR2 SYGVKD, per germline. The germline V and J ends were trimmed by 0 bases and 9 bases, with 11 bases remaining between them. The CDR3 is 13 amino acids.

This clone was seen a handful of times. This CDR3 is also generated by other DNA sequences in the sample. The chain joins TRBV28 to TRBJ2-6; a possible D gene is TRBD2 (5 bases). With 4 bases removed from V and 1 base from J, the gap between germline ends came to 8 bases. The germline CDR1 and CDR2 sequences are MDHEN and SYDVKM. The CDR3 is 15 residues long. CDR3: CASSSRGSGANVLTF. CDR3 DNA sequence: TGTGCCAGCAGTTCAAGAGGGTCTGGGGCCAACGTCCTGACTTTC.

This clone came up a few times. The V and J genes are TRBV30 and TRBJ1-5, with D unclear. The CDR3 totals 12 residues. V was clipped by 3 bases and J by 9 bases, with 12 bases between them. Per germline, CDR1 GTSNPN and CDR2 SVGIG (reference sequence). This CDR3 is CAWSPGSRPQHF. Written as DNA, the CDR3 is TGTGCCTGGAGCCCCGGGAGTCGGCCCCAGCATTTT.